What follows are 29 T cell receptor beta chains derived from one specimen sequenced in a study of Graves' ophthalmopathy and Graves' hyperthyroidism. From RNA, the CDR3 regions of TCR beta chains were amplified and sequenced. Scientists carried out first-round RT-PCR using HTBI primers and then a second-round multiplex PCR. Using its own MiXCR run on the multiplex PCR reads, TCRdb lists one record per CDR3 protein. The repertoire holds 650,000 to 900,000 distinct CDR3 sequences, with 35% to 50% as singletons. Sequencing input: peripheral blood. The receptor set was obtained from an adult man with Graves' ophthalmopathy.

V gene TRBV11-2 combines with J gene TRBJ2-5, with TRBD2 matching 13 bases. The V gene end was trimmed by 5 bases and the J gene end by 3 bases; junction bases not matched to a gene: 9. Germline V gene lookup returns CDR1 SGHAT and CDR2 FQNNGV. CDR3 size: 17 residues. This chain's CDR3 is CASSPWTSGGQKETQYF. The CDR3 nucleotides read TGTGCCAGCAGCCCCTGGACTAGCGGGGGTCAGAAAGAGACCCAGTACTTC.

The chain combines TRBV7-3 with TRBJ2-7; the D gene is possibly TRBD2 (5 bases). The DNA end lines up better with TRBJ2-1; the J call may be wrong. From germline, CDR1 is SGHTA and CDR2 FQGTGA. The CDR3 spans 12 residues. The CDR3 coding sequence is TGTGCCAGCAGCTTAATGGGAGATGAGCAGTTCTTC. Its protein is CASSLMGDEQFF.

This clonotype appeared many times. The CDR3 here is CATSRDSAQIEKLFF. The CDR3 bases are TGTGCCACCAGCAGAGATTCGGCGCAAATTGAAAAACTGTTTTTT. This sequence joins TRBV15 and TRBJ1-4; D unresolved. V was cut by 0 bases and J by 7 bases, with 12 bases left in between. This CDR3 is built from 15 residues. Germline assignment: CDR1 LNHNV and CDR2 YYDKDF (reference sequence). The complete variable domain, with remaining parts taken from reference TRBV15 and TRBJ1-4, reads DAMVIQNPRYQVTQFGKPVTLSCSQTLNHNVMYWYQQKSSQAPKLLFHYYDKDFNNEADTPDNFQSRRPNTSFCFLDIRSPGLGDTAMYLCATSRDSAQIEKLFFGSGTQLSVL.

This clonotype has at least ten counts. This chain uses TRBV7-2 with TRBJ1-5; D gene unclear. This CDR3 has 13 residues. Trimming pared 3 bases from V and 4 bases from J, leaving 7 bases between. Germline-derived CDR1 and CDR2 are SGHTA and FQGNSA. In nucleotides, the CDR3 is TGTGCCAGCAGCTTTGGGGTGAATCAGCCCCAGCATTTT. Translated, it gives CASSFGVNQPQHF.

The gene calls are TRBV2 and TRBJ1-5; 7 bases map to TRBD1. CDR1 is SNHLY and CDR2 is FYNNEI in the germline V gene. There are 14 residues in the CDR3. The ends lost 8 bases at V and 7 bases at J; junction bases unmatched: 11. The CDR3 bases are TGTGCCAGCGAGGACAGGCGGGCGAGGCAGCCCCAGCATTTT. Translated: CASEDRRARQPQHF.

Turning to this clonotype: Given a much more abundant clone one base away, this may be a read error. This CDR3 is missing its conserved last phenylalanine or tryptophan, likely due to a read error. CDR3: CAIGGGEAFI. In nucleotides, the CDR3 is TGCGCGATCGGGGGCGGTGAAGCTTTCATT. This chain joins TRBV10-1 and TRBJ1-1; TRBD1 might be the D (6 bases). The length of the CDR3 is 10 residues. Germline V lookup: CDR1 WNHNN, CDR2 SYGVQD (reference sequence).

The chain combines TRBV2 with TRBJ1-5; TRBD1 aligns across 7 bases. The CDR3 contains 15 residues. Germline CDR1 is SNHLY and CDR2 is FYNNEI. Trimming at V came to 4 bases and at J to 2 bases, leaving 5 bases not matched to a gene. CDR3 sequence reads: CASSGDRAGNQPQHF. The DNA of the CDR3 is TGTGCCAGCAGTGGTGACAGGGCGGGCAATCAGCCCCAGCATTTT.

J is TRBJ1-5 and V is TRBV7-9; weak D call: TRBD1 (5 bases). CDR1 SEHNR and CDR2 FQNEAQ come from the germline V gene (reference sequence). V was shortened by 6 bases and J by 9 bases, with 12 bases between the two germline ends. CDR3 length: 12 residues. This CDR3 reads CASSTHQGPQHF. Written as DNA, the CDR3 is TGTGCCAGCAGTACACACCAGGGGCCCCAGCATTTT.

The table lists this clonotype with many counts. The chain is built from TRBV7-9 and TRBJ1-1; D ambiguous. The CDR3 has 12 residues. V gave up 4 bases and J gave up 5 bases, with 8 bases separating them. Germline lookup yields CDR1 SEHNR and CDR2 FQNEAQ (reference sequence). CDR3 nucleotide sequence: TGTGCCAGCAGCTGGGGAGGTACTGAAGCTTTCTTT. It specifies CASSWGGTEAFF.

The chain carries TRBV7-9 and TRBJ2-5; D might be TRBD1 or TRBD2, each matching 6 bases. The CDR3 length is 15 residues. CDR1 is SEHNR and CDR2 is FQNEAQ in the germline V gene (reference sequence). V dropped 4 bases and J dropped 4 bases, with 16 bases sitting between them. The CDR3 spells CASSYKEGVGETQYF. Here the CDR3 DNA reads TGTGCCAGCAGCTACAAGGAGGGGGTAGGAGAGACCCAGTACTTC.

The J gene is TRBJ2-7, the V gene TRBV20-1, with D tentatively TRBD1 (6 bases). Between the trimmed V and J ends, which lost 5 bases and 4 bases, there was a span of 21 bases. Germline CDR1 DFQATT, CDR2 SNEGSKA (reference sequence). The CDR3 is made up of 15 amino acids. The chain's CDR3 is CSAGTDSHSRYEQYF. CDR3 nucleotide sequence: TGCAGTGCTGGGACGGACAGTCATAGCCGGTACGAGCAGTACTTC.

This clonotype was counted many times. This chain joins TRBV7-9 and TRBJ2-7, with a tentative D call TRBD1 (6 bases). This CDR3 comprises 13 residues. Germline V lookup: CDR1 SEHNR, CDR2 FQNEAQ (reference sequence). Trimming took off 4 bases at V and 3 bases at J, with 10 bases between the two ends. CDR3 in amino acids: CASSSRDNYEQYF. The CDR3 bases are TGTGCCAGCAGCTCCCGGGACAACTACGAGCAGTACTTC.

V and J are TRBV19 and TRBJ2-5, with 13 bases fitting TRBD2. The CDR3 loop spans 16 amino acids. Per the germline V gene, CDR1 is LNHDA and CDR2 is SQIVND (reference sequence). V lost 6 bases, J lost 7 bases, and 11 bases stayed unmatched. The CDR3 DNA is TGTGCCAGTAGGAAATCGTCCGGGACTAGCGGGGTGACCCAGTACTTC. Translating gives CASRKSSGTSGVTQYF.

This clonotype has a count of ten or more. The chain links TRBV15 to TRBJ1-3; D not certain. Germline assignment: CDR1 LNHNV and CDR2 YYDKDF (reference sequence). CDR3 length: 15 residues. V was clipped by 1 base and J by 1 base, with 8 bases between them. CDR3 region: CATSRGFGSGNTIYF. Written as DNA, the CDR3 is TGTGCCACCAGCAGAGGATTCGGGTCTGGAAACACCATATATTTT.

V usage is TRBV29-1 and J usage is TRBJ2-7; tentative D call: TRBD2 (6 bases). With 4 bases removed from V and 0 bases from J, the gap between germline ends came to 16 bases. The germline gives CDR1 SQVTM, CDR2 ANQGSEA. The CDR3 spans 15 residues. The CDR3 region is CSVGSPLGSSYEQYF. CDR3 in DNA: TGCAGCGTTGGCTCCCCCCTCGGGAGCTCCTACGAGCAGTACTTC.

The CDR3 DNA sequence: TGTGCCAGCAGCCAAGCTACAGGGATGGACGAGCAGTACTTC. As protein: CASSQATGMDEQYF. This sequence joins TRBV16 and TRBJ2-5; possible D gene TRBD1, 6 bases. The closer fit of TRBJ2-7 to the DNA end suggests the J call may be wrong. Germline V gene data show CDR1 as KGHSY and CDR2 as FQNENV. The CDR3 extends over 14 amino acids.

This clonotype was detected only a few times. The genes are TRBV7-9 and TRBJ1-1; D is perhaps TRBD1 (5 bases). The CDR3 is 16 amino acids. The V gene's germline CDR1 is SEHNR and CDR2 FQNEAQ (reference sequence). The V gene lost 6 bases and the J gene lost 1 base, with 18 bases spanning the gap. The CDR3 nucleotides read TGTGCCAGCAGTGAAGCGGCGTCTCAGGGGAACACTGAAGCTTTCTTT. Translated, it gives CASSEAASQGNTEAFF.

This clonotype has at least ten counts. V is TRBV5-8 and J is TRBJ1-6; TRBD1 agrees at 7 bases. CDR3 length equals 15 residues. J was trimmed by 8 bases and V by 0 bases; bases with no gene match: 5. Per the germline V gene, CDR1 is SGHTS and CDR2 is YDEGEE. Here the CDR3 reads CASSLGTGRHSPLHF. The CDR3 coding sequence is TGTGCCAGCAGCTTGGGGACAGGTCGCCATTCACCCCTCCACTTT.

This chain joins TRBV7-9 and TRBJ1-3; D call uncertain. In germline, CDR1 is SEHNR, CDR2 FQNEAQ (reference sequence). The CDR3 is 13 amino acids. Trimming cost V 6 bases and J 4 bases, with 10 bases left between them. CDR3: CASRAAGGNTIYF. CDR3 DNA: TGTGCCAGCAGAGCAGCGGGGGGAAACACCATATATTTT.

A note on this clonotype: A much larger clone lies one base from this, so it may be a read error. The chain couples TRBV12-3 or TRBV12-4 to TRBJ2-5; D may be TRBD1 or TRBD2 (5 bases each). V lost 4 bases and J 2 bases, leaving 8 bases between the germline ends. The CDR3 totals 13 residues. CDR3 bases: TGTGCCAGCAGTTACTGGGGGCAAGAGACCCAGTACTTC. Encoded protein: CASSYWGQETQYF.

This clonotype was seen more than once but under ten times. This chain uses TRBV20-1 with TRBJ1-2; TRBD1 aligns across 10 bases. The trim removed 6 bases at V and 5 bases at J, leaving 6 bases unmatched. Germline CDR1 reads DFQATT; CDR2 reads SNEGSKA (reference sequence). This CDR3 has 13 amino acids. The CDR3 DNA follows: TGCAGTGCAATCGACAGGGGGCTGTATGGCTACACCTTC. Its translation is CSAIDRGLYGYTF.

Comment on this clonotype: A read error may explain this, as a much larger clone is one base away. V and J are TRBV7-9 and TRBJ2-2, with a possible D match to TRBD2 (6 bases). The germline gives CDR1 SEHNR, CDR2 FQNEAQ (reference sequence). The CDR3 contains 15 residues. The CDR3 sequence is CATHRSASDTGELLF. The CDR3 DNA follows: TGTGCCACCCACCGTTCGGCTAGCGACACCGGGGAGCTGCTTTTT.

DNA of the CDR3: TGTGCCACCAGCAGAGGGACACCAGGTTCACCCCTCCACTTT. Translated: CATSRGTPGSPLHF. The chain is built from TRBV15 and TRBJ1-6; D perhaps matches TRBD1 (5 bases). With 1 base removed from V and 9 bases from J, the gap between germline ends came to 10 bases. CDR1 is LNHNV, CDR2 YYDKDF, per germline (reference sequence). This CDR3 region has 14 residues.

In this sample, this clonotype turned up a few times. The J gene is TRBJ1-1, the V gene TRBV7-9; 7 bases are shared with TRBD1. Trimming cost V 5 bases and J 6 bases; bases outside gene matches: 6. The CDR3 has 13 residues. Germline assignment: CDR1 SEHNR and CDR2 FQNEAQ (reference sequence). The DNA of the CDR3 is TGTGCCAGCAGCCAGGATACAGGGGCTGAAGCTTTCTTT. It translates to CASSQDTGAEAFF.

The V call is TRBV9, the J call TRBJ1-6; 9 nucleotides match TRBD1. The germline V gene encodes CDR1 SGDLS and CDR2 YYNGEE. With V trimmed by 4 bases and J by 9 bases, 8 bases remained unmatched. This CDR3 contains 15 residues. The DNA for the CDR3 is TGTGCCAGCAGCCAAGTGGGACAGGGTAGTTCACCCCTCCACTTT. It codes for CASSQVGQGSSPLHF.

The chain is built from TRBV29-1 and TRBJ2-5; 8 bases match TRBD1. Trimming at V came to 6 bases and at J to 7 bases, leaving 7 bases not matched to a gene. The CDR3 is 12 amino acids. Germline loops: CDR1 SQVTM, CDR2 ANQGSEA. The CDR3 DNA reads TGCAGCGTCCACGGCGGGACAGGGACCCAGTACTTC. Its translation: CSVHGGTGTQYF. The full variable domain, its missing parts supplied by reference TRBV29-1 and TRBJ2-5, is SAVISQKPSRDICQRGTSLTIQCQVDSQVTMMFWYRQQPGQSLTLIATANQGSEATYESGFVIDKFPISRPNLTFSTLTVSNMSPEDSSIYLCSVHGGTGTQYFGPGTRLLVL.

V is TRBV20-1 and J is TRBJ1-6, with a weak D call TRBD1 (6 bases). The CDR3 is 15 residues long. The germline V gene has CDR1 DFQATT and CDR2 SNEGSKA (reference sequence). Trimming pared 5 bases from V and 7 bases from J, leaving 18 bases between. CDR3 bases: TGCAGTGCTCCTATCGTGGGGGCGGGGAATTCACCCCTCCACTTT. Amino acid sequence: CSAPIVGAGNSPLHF.

This clonotype was counted at least ten times. The chain uses TRBV25-1 and TRBJ2-5; 9 nucleotides line up with TRBD2. The length of the CDR3 is 16 residues. CDR1 is MGHDK and CDR2 is SYGVNS in the germline V gene. The V gene end was trimmed by 2 bases and the J gene end by 2 bases; junction bases not matched to a gene: 6. CDR3 coding DNA: TGTGCCAGCAGTGAACTCTCTGCGGGGGGGCAAGAGACCCAGTACTTC. It translates to CASSELSAGGQETQYF.

This clonotype was recorded at least ten times. This chain links TRBV7-6 with TRBJ1-2; TRBD1 agrees at 9 bases. V shed 2 bases and J 6 bases; nucleotides not matched to a gene: 1. The CDR3 is made up of 13 amino acids. The germline CDR1 and CDR2 sequences are SGHVS and FNYEAQ. CDR3 in amino acids: CASSLRTGDGYTF. The CDR3 DNA reads TGTGCCAGCAGCTTAAGGACAGGGGATGGCTACACCTTC.